This TCR beta chain was sequenced during a study of identical twins. CDR3 length equals 15 residues. The germline V and J ends were trimmed by 3 bases and 4 bases, with 12 bases remaining between them. Germline CDR1 and CDR2: LNHDA and SQIVND (reference sequence). This clonotype was observed a handful of times. Its cognate antigen is unknown. Study-level points and caveats: Abundant cord blood beta clonotypes carried fewer insertions; memory repertoires showed none. Within monozygotic twins, out-of-frame TCR alpha sharing was underestimated by the models.

Via MiXCR, TCRdb re-called the 5' RACE reads, giving one row per CDR3 protein. The table records 300,000 to 400,000 distinct CDR3 sequences, approximately 13% of them present only once. This same sample was also part of a study on yellow fever vaccine responses in identical twins. From that paper: Twin vaccine T cell responses reportedly seemed partly convergent, partly personalized.

The material sequenced was CD8+ T cells sorted from blood. The chain joins TRBV19 to TRBJ2-2; D is unresolved. This clonotype was sampled from a woman aged 18-29 years in good health. The CDR3 nucleotides read TGTGCCAGTAGTATGGAGACGTGGGGCACCGGGGAGCTGTTTTTT. Amino acid sequence: CASSMETWGTGELFF. The whole variable domain, remainder taken from reference TRBV19 and TRBJ2-2, is DGGITQSPKYLFRKEGQNVTLSCEQNLNHDAMYWYRQDPGQGLRLIYYSQIVNDFQKGDIAEGYSVSREKKESFPLTVTSAQKNPTAFYLCASSMETWGTGELFFGEGSRLTVL.